This T cell receptor (beta chain) was captured by sequencing in a study of blood T cell repertoires in COVID-19 (dated by TCRdb to the early 2020s). With regard to the full study: Samples from collaborators originated in the United States, Italy and Spain and spanned both the acute and convalescent phases of COVID-19. The material from the prospective study consisted of cDNA or gDNA derived from T cells, B-cell-depleted T cells, or PBMCs. Subjects who had been exposed to COVID-19, were actively infected with it, or had recovered from it provided the deeply sampled blood TCRbeta repertoires that made up the dataset. The repertoires were released in a freely available public database meant as a resource for research on the immune response to SARS-CoV-2. Samples were obtained from the ongoing ImmuneRACE study (first 160 participants) and from some 1,300 subjects provided by 6 global collaborators. A de-identified subject ID, COVID-19 status, age in years and sex were almost always included in the sample metadata. Where HLA class I and class II types were available, the types were taken from metadata supplied by the sample provider, not from assay-based typing. The study at large found these results: The quantity of clinical and demographic metadata differed by source and by participant and was supplied without curation.

The collaborating institutions used their own protocols to collect whole blood in K2EDTA tubes. Collaborator samples were shipped for TCRbeta analysis as frozen whole blood, isolated PBMCs, or DNA extracted from either sample type. Comments on this clone: Which antigen it targets is not known. The record has no base qualities; no much larger clone is one base away.

The germline V gene (reference sequence) supplies CDR1 MNHEY and CDR2 SMNVEV. The CDR3 runs 15 amino acids, cysteine and phenylalanine included. Only the CDR3 DNA stays, 45 bases, in frame from base 1. Germline trimming amounts to 4 bases on V and 2 bases on J, with 3 as the count of junction bases outside the gene matches. TCRbeta CDR3 regions were amplified from genomic DNA using the immunoSEQ Assay, a bias-controlled multiplex PCR. The study's processing was this. Nucleated cell counts per sample were estimated from amplification of reference gene primers within the assay. To quantify the absolute abundance of each unique TCRbeta CDR3 rearrangement, sequence reads were collapsed and filtered. For each sample, productive Simpson clonality was calculated by taking the square root of Simpson's diversity index across productive rearrangements. The table comes from immuneACCESS by way of TCRdb, which keeps in-frame sequences with V and J called. Part of the clones is missing from these tables; in studies checked, under half for an unresolved V gene and the rest for unknown reasons. Clone size and V and J calls were adopted from that table, with D and trimming inferred from the DNA. This sample is represented by some 150,000 clones; roughly nine tenths of them were singletons. 0.5% to 0.6% of the sample belongs to the ten largest clones.

The TCR sequence derives from a man aged 45 to 65 with acute or convalescent COVID-19. The chain couples TRBV27 to TRBJ2-7, and TRBD2 matches 12 of the central bases. The sequenced sample was peripheral blood. The CDR3 loop reads CASSSLAGGTYEQYF. In nucleotides, the sequence is TGTGCCAGCAGTTCTCTAGCGGGAGGGACCTACGAGCAGTACTTC.